Listed here are 6 T cell receptor beta chains from one sample, sequenced in a study of blood T cell repertoires in COVID-19. The protocol was immunoSEQ multiplex PCR, while the TCRdb copy is restricted to in-frame clones and leaves out a portion. The sample contains a few hundred thousand clones, 80% to 85% of which appear only once. The sample comprised peripheral blood. The source of these receptors is a woman in her thirties who had recovered from COVID-19.

V gene TRBV28 combines with J gene TRBJ2-1; D is perhaps TRBD2 (7 bases). Trimming removed 3 bases at V and 7 bases at J, with 16 bases between. Germline CDR1 MDHEN, CDR2 SYDVKM. The CDR3 is made up of 15 amino acids. CDR3 protein: CASSFTRGGVNEQFF. DNA for the CDR3: TGTGCCAGCAGTTTTACTAGGGGGGGAGTGAATGAGCAGTTCTTC.

The chain employs TRBV28 and TRBJ2-1; 7 positions agree with TRBD2. This CDR3 has 16 residues. Trimming at V came to 7 bases and at J to 8 bases, leaving 17 bases not matched to a gene. Germline CDR1 is MDHEN and CDR2 is SYDVKM. This chain's CDR3 is CASIPLRTRGLYEQFF. For the CDR3, the DNA is TGTGCCAGCATTCCCCTAAGGACTAGAGGTTTGTATGAGCAGTTCTTC.

The rearrangement links TRBV18 to TRBJ2-1; TRBD2 matches 7 bases. The CDR3 runs 15 residues. CDR1 KGHSH and CDR2 LQKENI come from the germline V gene. V dropped 5 bases and J dropped 2; count of bases not matched to a gene: 6. In DNA form, the CDR3 reads TGTGCCAGCTCAATTGCGGGAGCGACCTACAATGAGCAGTTCTTC. As protein: CASSIAGATYNEQFF.

The rearrangement links TRBV19 to TRBJ1-1; D not certain. Trimming shortened V by 2 bases and J by 1 base, and 5 bases separated the two germline ends. The germline gives CDR1 LNHDA, CDR2 SQIVND (reference sequence). The CDR3 totals 13 residues. CDR3 sequence reads: CASSITENTEAFF. CDR3 in DNA: TGTGCCAGTAGTATAACAGAGAACACTGAAGCTTTCTTT.

With regard to this clone: Other DNA sequences in this specimen translate into the identical CDR3. V and J are TRBV30 and TRBJ1-2; possibly TRBD1 for D (6 bases). The CDR3 is 14 amino acids. CDR1 GTSNPN and CDR2 SVGIG come from the germline V gene (reference sequence). Trimming stripped 0 bases from V and 3 bases from J, with 11 bases between. For the CDR3, the DNA is TGTGCCTGGAGTGTATCACAGGGCTACTATGGCTACACCTTC. It codes for CAWSVSQGYYGYTF.

The chain couples TRBV9 to TRBJ1-1; possible D gene TRBD1, 5 bases. V was trimmed by 1 base and J by 2 bases, leaving 9 bases between them. The length of the CDR3 is 14 residues. Germline V gives CDR1 SGDLS, CDR2 YYNGEE. The CDR3 DNA follows: TGTGCCAGCAGCGTAAGCGGGGGTAACACTGAAGCTTTCTTT. This gives the protein CASSVSGGNTEAFF.